This paragraph covers one T cell receptor (beta chain) sequence. This record belongs to a study of PD-L1 blockade in urothelial cancer. Study as a whole: About 90% of the roughly 30 patients were men who had bladder-origin urothelial cancer. Blood analyses occurred 3 weeks (second dose) and 6 weeks post treatment start. Peripheral blood specimens exhibited a median yield of roughly 140,000 T cells.

Stated time point: peripheral blood 6 weeks after treatment start. Each PCR had synthetic TCR analog templates added to it as a spike-in. The assay was immunoSEQ multiplex PCR, and TCRdb's table has in-frame clones only and misses some. Of more than 60,000 clones listed, around nine tenths are singletons. The CDR3 length is 13 residues. V was shortened by 6 bases and J by 5 bases, with 11 bases between the two germline ends. CDR1 is LNHDA and CDR2 is SQIVND in the germline V gene (reference sequence). The source was PBMCs, collected around atezolizumab (anti-PD-L1) treatment. The chain employs TRBV19 and TRBJ2-1, with a possible D match to TRBD2 (6 bases). The sequence was obtained from a man aged 55 to 69 with urothelial cancer. Written as DNA, the CDR3 is TGTGCCAGTAGCCTAGCGAATAACAATGAGCAGTTCTTC. It specifies CASSLANNNEQFF.